This paragraph covers one T cell receptor (beta chain) sequence. Time point: pre-treatment baseline. Samples come from before therapy and from week 3 after the first blockade cycle. The data are from a study of blood T cell dynamics during melanoma immunotherapy. CDR1 is SGHDT, CDR2 YYEEEE, per germline. V was pared by 4 bases and J by 4 bases, with 9 bases of the junction left unmatched. The CDR3 is made up of 16 amino acids. Clones were sequenced by immunoSEQ multiplex PCR, and TCRdb holds only the in-frame ones, with some missing. This sample yields roughly 10,000 clones, of which about 88% are seen a single time; more than 8.5% belongs to the top ten.

V usage is TRBV5-6 and J usage is TRBJ2-2; 8 bases agree with TRBD1. This receptor was identified in a human donor with melanoma. Sequenced here: blood, sampled from a patient treated with checkpoint blockade. The CDR3 DNA reads as TGTGCCAGCAGCGGCGCAGGGGGCGTTGGCACCGGGGAGCTGTTTTTT. Its translation is CASSGAGGVGTGELFF. The entire variable domain, with the rest obtained from reference TRBV5-6 and TRBJ2-2, is as follows: DAGVTQSPTHLIKTRGQQVTLRCSPKSGHDTVSWYQQALGQGPQFIFQYYEEEERQRGNFPDRFSGHQFPNYSSELNVNALLLGDSALYLCASSGAGGVGTGELFFGEGSRLTVL.